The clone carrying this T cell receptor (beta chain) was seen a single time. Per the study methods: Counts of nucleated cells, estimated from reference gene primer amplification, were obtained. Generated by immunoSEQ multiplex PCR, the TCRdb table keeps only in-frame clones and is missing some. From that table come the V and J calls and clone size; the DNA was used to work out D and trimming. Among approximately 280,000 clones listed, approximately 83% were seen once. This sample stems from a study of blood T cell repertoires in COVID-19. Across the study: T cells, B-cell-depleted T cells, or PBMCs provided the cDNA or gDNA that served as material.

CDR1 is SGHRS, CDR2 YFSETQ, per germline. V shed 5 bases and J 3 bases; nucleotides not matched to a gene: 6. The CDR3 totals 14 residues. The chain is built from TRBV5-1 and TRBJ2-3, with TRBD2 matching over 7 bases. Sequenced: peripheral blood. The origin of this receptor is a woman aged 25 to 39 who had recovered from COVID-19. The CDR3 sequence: CASRLSGTTDTQYF. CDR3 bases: TGCGCCAGCAGGCTAAGCGGGACTACAGATACGCAGTATTTT.